These 11 T cell receptor beta chains originate from one sample sequenced in a study of blood T cell repertoires in COVID-19. Assay used: immunoSEQ multiplex PCR; TCRdb lists only in-frame clones, some missing. The sample lists about 39,000 clones, just over 85% occurring once. The sequencing sample was made of peripheral blood. The source of these receptors is a man aged 40-49 years with active COVID-19.

The sample holds a few counts of this clone. The chain employs TRBV19 and TRBJ2-1; 7 nucleotides line up with TRBD2. The CDR3 has 14 amino acids. Trimming removed 3 bases from V and 7 bases from J; junction bases left unmatched: 6. The germline V gene has CDR1 LNHDA and CDR2 SQIVND (reference sequence). The CDR3 loop reads CASSIRDYGNEQFF. CDR3 in DNA: TGTGCCAGTAGTATTAGGGACTACGGTAATGAGCAGTTCTTC.

This clone has only one observation. The chain uses TRBV27 and TRBJ1-6; D gene uncertain. CDR3 length: 14 amino acids. CDR1 and CDR2 from the germline V gene are MNHEY and SMNVEV (reference sequence). V lost 3 bases to trimming and J lost 11 bases, with 14 bases between them. This CDR3 reads CASSLPRPGTPLHF. For the CDR3, the DNA is TGTGCCAGCAGTTTGCCCCGGCCGGGTACACCCCTCCACTTT.

This clone qualifies as medium-sized (0.01 to 0.1%). The chain recombines TRBV6-4 with TRBJ1-3, with D maybe TRBD1 (5 bases). In germline, CDR1 is MRHNA, CDR2 SNTAGT. The V gene lost 2 bases and the J gene lost 0 bases, with 11 bases spanning the gap. The CDR3 runs to 16 residues. The CDR3 sequence: CASSDTRDSSGNTIYF. Written as DNA, the CDR3 is TGTGCCAGCAGTGACACCCGTGACAGCTCTGGAAACACCATATATTTT.

The chain is built from TRBV6-5 and TRBJ2-1; D unclear. The CDR3 has 15 amino acids. CDR1 MNHEY and CDR2 SVGAGI come from the germline V gene. Trimming stripped 0 bases from V and 6 bases from J, with 12 bases between. CDR3 sequence: CASSYSETPGNEQFF. CDR3 DNA sequence: TGTGCCAGCAGTTACTCGGAAACCCCAGGCAATGAGCAGTTCTTC.

Here the CDR3 reads CASSFPNKNIQYF. The CDR3 DNA sequence: TGTGCCAGCAGCTTCCCAAACAAAAACATTCAGTACTTC. The genes are TRBV7-9 and TRBJ2-4, with D uncertain. CDR3 size: 13 residues. Germline V CDR1 and CDR2: SEHNR, FQNEAQ (reference sequence). The V end lost 3 bases, the J end lost 3 bases, and 6 bases lay between the germline ends.

This chain joins TRBV21-1 and TRBJ1-5; the D segment call TRBD1 is taken from the table without a DNA check. TRBV21-1 is classified as a pseudogene. The CDR3 runs to 16 residues. The CDR3 DNA reads TGTGCCAGCAGCAAAGGCCCAGGGATCGGCAATCAGCCCCAGCATTTT. It yields the protein CASSKGPGIGNQPQHF.

The rearrangement uses TRBV19 and TRBJ1-4, with D maybe TRBD1 (6 bases). Germline assignment: CDR1 LNHDA and CDR2 SQIVND (reference sequence). V gave up 6 bases and J gave up 8 bases, with 16 bases separating them. CDR3 length: 14 amino acids. CDR3 coding DNA: TGTGCCAGTAGCCAGGGGAGTTCGGGAGAAAAACTGTTTTTT. Protein: CASSQGSSGEKLFF.

The rearrangement joins TRBV5-1 to TRBJ2-7; D gene uncertain. Deletions cut 4 bases from V and 0 bases from J, with 14 bases between. Germline CDR1 and CDR2: SGHRS and YFSETQ. This CDR3 region has 15 residues. The CDR3 here is CASSRSELSSYEQYF. CDR3 DNA sequence: TGCGCCAGCAGCCGGTCAGAACTAAGCTCCTACGAGCAGTACTTC.

In DNA form, the CDR3 reads TGCGCCAGCAGCTTAAGAGCGGGAGAGACCTACGAGCAGTACTTC. It codes for CASSLRAGETYEQYF. V gene TRBV5-1 combines with J gene TRBJ2-7; 8 bases line up with TRBD2. Germline loops: CDR1 SGHRS, CDR2 YFSETQ. Trimming removed 2 bases from V and 2 bases from J; junction bases left unmatched: 6. The CDR3 has 15 amino acids.

The sample holds a few counts of this clone. The J gene is TRBJ2-1, the V gene TRBV19; 8 bases line up with TRBD1. CDR1 and CDR2 (germline): LNHDA, SQIVND (reference sequence). The CDR3 is 14 residues long. The trim removed 6 bases at V and 7 bases at J, leaving 8 bases unmatched. CDR3 loop: CASSNQGARNEQFF. CDR3 coding DNA: TGTGCCAGTAGCAATCAGGGGGCTAGGAATGAGCAGTTCTTC. Drawing the rest from reference TRBV19 and TRBJ2-1, the complete variable domain is DGGITQSPKYLFRKEGQNVTLSCEQNLNHDAMYWYRQDPGQGLRLIYYSQIVNDFQKGDIAEGYSVSREKKESFPLTVTSAQKNPTAFYLCASSNQGARNEQFFGPGTRLTVL.

The rearrangement links TRBV3-1 (or the pseudogene TRBV3-2) to TRBJ2-3; TRBD2 agrees at 8 bases. Germline CDR1 is LGHDT and CDR2 is YNNKEL (reference sequence). The CDR3 has 20 residues. The V gene end was trimmed by 3 bases and the J gene end by 0 bases; junction bases not matched to a gene: 17. The CDR3 loop reads CASSHPRGSGTKPSTDTQYF. The CDR3 coding sequence is TGTGCCAGCAGCCACCCTCGGGGTAGCGGGACCAAGCCTAGCACAGATACGCAGTATTTT.